One sample yielded the 32 T cell receptor beta chains listed below, sequenced in a study of CD8 T cells in ankylosing spondylitis. TCRdb passed the 5' RACE reads through MiXCR, listing each CDR3 protein once. The sample includes 180,000 or so distinct CDR3 sequences, approximately 10% of them seen just once. Sequencing was performed on blood, either unsorted or a sorted T cell fraction (not recorded which). All receptors come from a male donor with ankylosing spondylitis or in good health (not recorded which).

This clonotype was observed at least ten times. The chain carries TRBV5-6 and TRBJ2-5, with D hard to call. This CDR3 comprises 14 residues. Germline CDR1 is SGHDT and CDR2 is YYEEEE. The V and J ends lost 3 bases and 5 bases respectively, with 14 bases between them. CDR3 loop: CASSYEAAPETQYF. The DNA for the CDR3 is TGTGCCAGCAGCTATGAGGCGGCACCGGAGACCCAGTACTTC.

The chain uses TRBV12-3 or TRBV12-4 and TRBJ2-1, with 8 nucleotides matching TRBD1. This CDR3 is built from 15 residues. V shed 8 bases, J shed 5 bases, and the junction held 11 bases outside the gene matches. CDR3 amino acids: CASVLNRGAHNEQFF. The CDR3 coding sequence is TGTGCCAGCGTCCTCAACAGGGGGGCGCACAATGAGCAGTTCTTC.

Comment on this clonotype: A much larger clone differs by one base, so this may be a read error. CDR3 amino acids: CTSSPRPRDTEAFF. In nucleotides, the CDR3 is TGTACCAGCTCACCACGGCCCAGGGACACTGAAGCTTTCTTT. This chain links TRBV18 with TRBJ1-1; TRBD1 is a possible D gene (5 bases). The CDR3 runs to 14 residues. Germline CDR1 is KGHSH and CDR2 is LQKENI.

About this clonotype: This may come from a read error, since a much larger clone is one base off. The chain links TRBV20-1 to TRBJ2-1, with 7 bases identical to TRBD2. Trimming at V came to 0 bases and at J to 5 bases, leaving 7 bases not matched to a gene. From germline, CDR1 is DFQATT and CDR2 SNEGSKA (reference sequence). The CDR3 extends over 15 amino acids. CDR3 nucleotide sequence: TGCAGTGCTAGAGAGGCGGTAGCGGGCGACAATGAGCAGTTCTTC. Its translation is CSAREAVAGDNEQFF.

This clonotype was seen at least ten times. The CDR3 nucleotides are TGTGCCAGCAGTGGTGACAGGAGGGGGAACACTGAAGCTTTCTTT. As protein: CASSGDRRGNTEAFF. The V gene is TRBV25-1, the J gene TRBJ1-1; weak D call: TRBD1 (6 bases). This CDR3 has 15 residues. The ends were cut back, 4 bases at V and 1 base at J, with 13 bases in the middle. Germline CDR1 MGHDK, CDR2 SYGVNS.

The chain employs TRBV6-5 and TRBJ2-7; D possibly matches TRBD1 or TRBD2 (6 bases each). The CDR3 contains 15 residues. CDR1 and CDR2 (germline): MNHEY, SVGAGI. Trimming cost V 4 bases and J 0 bases, with 13 bases left between them. The CDR3 protein is CASSLRGPVSYEQYF. DNA of the CDR3: TGTGCCAGCAGTTTACGGGGGCCCGTCTCCTACGAGCAGTACTTC.

This clonotype was recorded at least ten times. The chain is built from TRBV12-3 or TRBV12-4 and TRBJ1-1; the match to TRBD1 covers 7 bases. The V and J ends lost 7 bases and 2 bases, in that order; junction bases with no gene match: 10. The CDR3 extends over 15 amino acids. CDR3 DNA sequence: TGTGCCAGCACAGCTCAGGGGGGGACCAACACTGAAGCTTTCTTT. Translated, it gives CASTAQGGTNTEAFF.

Remarks on this clonotype: A much larger clone differs from this one at a single base, so this may be a read error. The chain uses TRBV27 and TRBJ2-1; possible D gene TRBD2, 5 bases. V lost 3 bases and J lost 0, with 9 bases in between. This CDR3 spans 15 amino acids. From germline, CDR1 is MNHEY and CDR2 SMNVEV (reference sequence). The CDR3 reads CASSFVGSSYNEQFF. CDR3 nucleotides: TGTGCCAGCAGTTTCGTGGGGAGCTCCTACAATGAGCAGTTCTTC.

In this sample, this clonotype turned up many times. This chain joins TRBV20-1 and TRBJ2-5; D ambiguous. V was shortened by 3 bases and J by 3 bases, with 23 bases between the two germline ends. Germline V gene data show CDR1 as DFQATT and CDR2 as SNEGSKA (reference sequence). The CDR3 covers 17 residues. CDR3 protein: CSARTSILAAPKETQYF. CDR3 nucleotide sequence: TGCAGTGCTAGGACAAGTATATTGGCAGCACCTAAAGAGACCCAGTACTTC.

The table lists this clonotype with many counts. The chain has TRBV20-1 and TRBJ1-2; no firm D call. Deletions cut 0 bases from V and 6 bases from J, with 8 bases between. The V gene's germline CDR1 is DFQATT and CDR2 SNEGSKA (reference sequence). The CDR3 length is 12 residues. CDR3: CSAREVGDGYTF. CDR3 bases: TGCAGTGCTAGAGAGGTCGGTGATGGCTACACCTTC.

This clonotype was seen ten or more times. The chain uses TRBV6-5 and TRBJ1-2; D perhaps matches TRBD1 (6 bases). The CDR3 sequence is 15 residues long. Germline V lookup: CDR1 MNHEY, CDR2 SVGAGI. V was shortened by 4 bases and J by 3 bases, with 15 bases between the two germline ends. As DNA, the CDR3 is TGTGCCAGCAGTTCGACCGGGACATTAGACTATGGCTACACCTTC. Its protein product is CASSSTGTLDYGYTF.

This clonotype was detected many times. This chain links TRBV10-1 with TRBJ2-7, with a tentative D call TRBD1 (6 bases). Germline V gene lookup returns CDR1 WNHNN and CDR2 SYGVQD (reference sequence). This CDR3 has 12 amino acids. V was clipped by 5 bases and J by 2 bases, with 7 bases between them. The DNA of the CDR3 is TGCGCCAGCAGTACAGGGACCTACGAGCAGTACTTC. Its protein product is CASSTGTYEQYF.

Ten or more counts support this clonotype. The V gene is TRBV12-3 or TRBV12-4, the J gene TRBJ2-5; 8 nucleotides agree with TRBD1. Losses at the gene ends were 6 bases for V and 5 bases for J; bases not matched to a gene: 11. The length of the CDR3 is 15 residues. CDR3 nucleotides: TGTGCCAGCAGCCGGATGACAGGGGTATGGGAGACCCAGTACTTC. It is translated as CASSRMTGVWETQYF.

This clonotype was recorded many times. The J gene is TRBJ2-3, the V gene TRBV20-1, with D perhaps matching TRBD1 (6 bases). The germline CDR1 and CDR2 sequences are DFQATT and SNEGSKA (reference sequence). V dropped 0 bases and J dropped 5 bases, with 15 bases sitting between them. This CDR3 has 15 amino acids. CDR3 protein: CSARDLGGQLDTQYF. CDR3 DNA sequence: TGCAGTGCTAGAGACCTAGGCGGACAGCTAGATACGCAGTATTTT.

Turning to this clonotype: One junction end does not reproduce the germline sequence, and a read error may be involved. CDR3 in DNA: TGTACCAGCAGTAGAACGGACAGCTCCTATGGCTACACCTTC. This encodes CTSSRTDSSYGYTF. V gene TRBV6-1 combines with J gene TRBJ1-2, with D perhaps matching TRBD1 (6 bases). This CDR3 is built from 14 residues. CDR1 and CDR2 (germline): MNHNS, SASEGT.

This rearrangement joins TRBV7-2 to TRBJ2-2; D is perhaps TRBD2 (6 bases). The CDR3 spans 15 residues. The V end was cut by 6 bases, the J end by 7 bases, with 18 bases between. Germline assignment: CDR1 SGHTA and CDR2 FQGNSA. CDR3 protein: CASRSGGPSRGELFF. CDR3 nucleotides: TGTGCCAGCAGATCCGGGGGACCGAGTCGCGGGGAGCTGTTTTTT.

This clonotype was recorded many times. This chain uses TRBV2 with TRBJ2-7; unclear D gene. Trimming stripped 2 bases from V and 3 bases from J, with 14 bases between. The CDR3 length is 15 residues. Germline values: CDR1 SNHLY, CDR2 FYNNEI. The CDR3 spells CASSEILTVFYEQYF. In DNA, the CDR3 is TGTGCCAGCAGTGAAATTTTGACGGTCTTCTACGAGCAGTACTTC.

This clonotype was seen at least ten times. The chain carries TRBV7-2 and TRBJ2-3; 10 bases fit TRBD2. V dropped 5 bases and J dropped 0; count of bases not matched to a gene: 5. The CDR3 spans 16 residues. Germline V CDR1 and CDR2: SGHTA, FQGNSA. CDR3 in amino acids: CASSPGLAESTDTQYF. The DNA for the CDR3 is TGTGCCAGCAGCCCCGGACTAGCGGAAAGCACAGATACGCAGTATTTT. Filled out from reference TRBV7-2 and TRBJ2-3, the complete variable domain reads GAGVSQSPSNKVTEKGKDVELRCDPISGHTALYWYRQSLGQGLEFLIYFQGNSAPDKSGLPSDRFSAERTGGSVSTLTIQRTQQEDSAVYLCASSPGLAESTDTQYFGPGTRLTVL.

The sample holds many counts of this clonotype. The rearrangement joins TRBV28 to TRBJ2-3; the D call may be TRBD1 or TRBD2 (5 bases each). The CDR3 covers 15 residues. The germline V gene has CDR1 MDHEN and CDR2 SYDVKM. V lost 6 bases and J 1 base, leaving 14 bases between the germline ends. The CDR3 DNA sequence: TGTGCCAGCAGGCGCCCAGGGCGGGGCACAGATACGCAGTATTTT. Amino acids: CASRRPGRGTDTQYF.

This clonotype was seen many times. The chain combines TRBV25-1 with TRBJ1-1; no firm D call. V lost 3 bases, J lost 0 bases, and 11 bases lay in between. The CDR3 is 15 amino acids. In germline, CDR1 is MGHDK, CDR2 SYGVNS. The CDR3 loop is CASSDWGSMNTEAFF. The CDR3 region has the DNA TGTGCCAGCAGTGATTGGGGTAGCATGAACACTGAAGCTTTCTTT.

There are many counts of this clonotype. The V gene is TRBV12-3 or TRBV12-4, the J gene TRBJ2-4; tentatively, D is TRBD2 (6 bases). With 0 bases removed from V and 0 bases from J, the gap between germline ends came to 12 bases. The CDR3 has 17 amino acids. CDR3 in DNA: TGTGCCAGCAGTTTAGCACGCGGGACTCTAGCCAAAAACATTCAGTACTTC. This encodes CASSLARGTLAKNIQYF.

This clonotype was seen at least ten times. The V call is TRBV29-1, the J call TRBJ1-2, with 8 bases lining up with TRBD1. V lost 6 bases to trimming and J lost 5 bases; unmatched junction nucleotides: 8. Germline CDR1 and CDR2: SQVTM and ANQGSEA. This CDR3 contains 13 residues. Here the CDR3 reads CSVSGGLRYGYTF. CDR3 DNA sequence: TGCAGCGTATCAGGGGGCCTTCGGTATGGCTACACCTTC.

This clonotype was detected a few times. The genes are TRBV20-1 and TRBJ2-1; TRBD1 is a possible D gene (6 bases). The CDR3 runs to 17 residues. The V gene lost 0 bases and the J gene lost 10 bases, with 25 bases spanning the gap. Germline V gene sequence: CDR1 DFQATT, CDR2 SNEGSKA (reference sequence). DNA of the CDR3: TGCAGTGCTAGAGACCGGACAGACCCTCGGGCCCACGGGGAGCAGTTCTTC. The encoded protein is CSARDRTDPRAHGEQFF.

This clonotype was seen repeatedly, ten times or more. The rearrangement links TRBV5-1 to TRBJ2-1, with a weak D call TRBD2 (6 bases). The V gene lost 0 bases and the J gene lost 14 bases, with 18 bases spanning the gap. Per germline, CDR1 SGHRS and CDR2 YFSETQ. The CDR3 has 14 amino acids. The CDR3 reads CASSLERGTLGKFF. The CDR3 DNA reads as TGCGCCAGCAGCTTGGAACGGGGGACCCTAGGAAAGTTCTTC.

Comment on this clonotype: A clone one base away is much larger, so this may be a read error. The chain is built from TRBV28 and TRBJ2-3, with TRBD1 matching 10 bases. The CDR3 consists of 16 residues. CDR1 MDHEN and CDR2 SYDVKM come from the germline V gene. The CDR3 here is CASSLTGGPSTGTQYF. CDR3 DNA: TGTGCCAGCAGTTTGACAGGGGGCCCTAGCACAGGTACGCAGTATTTT.

This clonotype was counted ten times or more. CDR3 nucleotide sequence: TGTGCCAGCCCCGACAAGTCTGGGGCCAACGTCCTGACTTTC. It translates to CASPDKSGANVLTF. The chain employs TRBV28 and TRBJ2-6; D unresolved. Trimming pared 8 bases from V and 1 base from J, leaving 9 bases between. The CDR3 is made up of 14 amino acids. Per the germline V gene, CDR1 is MDHEN and CDR2 is SYDVKM.

This clonotype occurred many times. The gene calls are TRBV5-1 and TRBJ1-1; the D is unclear. The CDR3 has 14 amino acids. CDR1 is SGHRS, CDR2 YFSETQ, per germline. The germline V and J ends were trimmed by 0 bases and 6 bases, with 12 bases remaining between them. The CDR3 sequence: CASSLEAAGAEAFF. The CDR3 DNA sequence: TGCGCCAGCAGCTTGGAGGCAGCTGGCGCTGAAGCTTTCTTT.

There are many counts of this clonotype. The rearrangement joins TRBV5-1 to TRBJ2-7; maybe TRBD2 (6 bases). CDR1 is SGHRS, CDR2 YFSETQ, per germline. Trimming stripped 5 bases from V and 5 bases from J, with 8 bases between. The CDR3 spans 11 residues. CDR3 loop: CASRSSDEQYF. The CDR3 nucleotides read TGCGCCAGCAGGTCTAGCGACGAGCAGTACTTC.

The chain employs TRBV7-2 and TRBJ2-5, with 8 bases lining up with TRBD2. From germline, CDR1 is SGHTA and CDR2 FQGNSA. V gave up 6 bases and J gave up 4 bases; unmatched junction bases: 7. The CDR3 is made up of 14 amino acids. The CDR3 region is CASRVGGGVETQYF. CDR3 in DNA: TGTGCCAGCAGAGTCGGGGGGGGAGTAGAGACCCAGTACTTC.

In its sample, this clonotype was seen many times. The rearrangement uses TRBV29-1 and TRBJ2-7, with D tentatively TRBD1 or TRBD2 (6 bases each). Germline V gene sequence: CDR1 SQVTM, CDR2 ANQGSEA. This CDR3 is 12 amino acids long. V lost 7 bases to trimming and J lost 4 bases, with 14 bases between them. In DNA, the CDR3 is TGCAGCGCTACGGGGGCTCATTACGAGCAGTACTTC. It is translated as CSATGAHYEQYF.

For this clonotype: A much larger clone lies a single base off, so this may be a read error. The CDR3 ends on some other residue instead of the conserved phenylalanine or tryptophan, so this is likely a read error. The DNA is omitted, as the CDR3 cannot be located on it reliably, and the CDR3 follows TCRdb's listing. The chain combines TRBV12-2 with TRBJ1-4; TRBD1 was called by the table and not checked on the DNA. TRBV12-2 is listed as a pseudogene. Counting both end residues, the CDR3 totals 14 amino acids. The chain's CDR3 is CASRTRQAKVFEGL.

As for this clonotype: Possible read error: a much larger clone is one base away. The conserved closing phenylalanine or tryptophan is absent in this CDR3, likely reflecting a read error. This chain uses TRBV18 with TRBJ1-1; TRBD1 is a possible D gene (5 bases). V shed 3 bases and J shed 1 base, with 15 bases lying between them. CDR1 KGHSH and CDR2 LQKENI come from the germline V gene. CDR3 length: 16 residues. For the CDR3, the DNA is TGTGCCAGCTCACCTCTCCTTTTCGGGGCGAACACTGAAGCTTTCTTG. As protein: CASSPLLFGANTEAFL.